This T cell receptor beta chain was observed in a study of blood T cell repertoires in COVID-19. Overall study context: Acute and convalescent COVID-19 specimens originated in the United States, Italy and Spain.

The CDR3 contains 14 residues. Trimming stripped 2 bases from V and 8 bases from J, with 13 bases between. Germline V gene lookup returns CDR1 LGHNA and CDR2 YNFKEQ. Authors' methods: Researchers report that nucleated cell counts were estimated from reference gene primer amplification. Libraries were prepared by immunoSEQ multiplex PCR; TCRdb keeps only in-frame clonotypes and omits some of them. The V and J calls and the clone size are those of that table, but D and trimming were determined from the DNA. The profile shows some 120,000 clones, approximately 84% of them singletons. Material for sequencing was peripheral blood. This sequence joins TRBV4-2 and TRBJ2-1; D may be TRBD1 (5 bases). The sequence was obtained from a woman between 25 and 40 years old who had recovered from COVID-19. The CDR3 DNA reads TGTGCCAGCAGCCAATCCGAGTTAGGGGATGAGCAGTTCTTC. Translated: CASSQSELGDEQFF.